The TCR beta chain described here comes from a study of metastatic and nonmetastatic thyroid tumors. Study information: Blood and tumor or nodule tissue repertoires from malignant and benign thyroid patients were compared. Overall study results and limits: Reported TCR beta diversity, measured in blood and tumor, was significantly higher for malignant thyroid tumors than for benign nodules.

TCRdb re-called the PCR reads through MiXCR. The table lists 7,000 or so clones, over 35% of them singletons. V lost 6 bases to trimming and J lost 7 bases, with 10 bases between them. CDR3 length: 13 residues. CDR1 MNHNS and CDR2 SASEGT come from the germline V gene. Notes on this clone: Its antigen is unknown.

No patient had received any treatment before thyroid surgery. The chain links TRBV6-1 to TRBJ1-6; TRBD1 is a possible D gene (5 bases). The sample consisted of tumor tissue. The TCR sequence derives from a female donor with papillary thyroid cancer or a benign thyroid nodule (not recorded which). Some clones in this sample may be carry-over from other donors' samples. The CDR3 bases are TGTGCCAGCAGCGACCCAGGGAATTCACCCCTCCACTTT. Amino acid sequence: CASSDPGNSPLHF.